A selection of T cell receptor beta chains follows, all from one sample in a study of T cells in Graves' hyperthyroidism and ophthalmopathy. Each CDR3 protein is one row after TCRdb ran MiXCR on the multiplex PCR reads. The repertoire consists of more than 500,000 distinct CDR3 sequences, with about 16% occurring once and the leading ten covering about 31%. The sequenced sample was blood. The receptors come from a woman in her thirties with Graves' ophthalmopathy. Both conserved end residues are part of each CDR3.

>TRBJ2-3|TRBV2
CASIAGTDTQYF
>TRBJ2-1|TRBV11-2
CASSLIGTGYLGFNNEQFF
>TRBJ2-3|TRBV29-1
CSAGPSGRGTDTQYF
>TRBJ2-5|TRBV7-2
CASSPPGRLRETQYF
>TRBJ2-7|TRBV11-1
CASSLYKGQGAWEQYF
>TRBJ2-7|TRBV28
CASSRLAGFYEQYF
>TRBJ1-2|TRBV20-1
CSARDGTGGVAYGYTF
>TRBJ2-7|TRBV15
CATSRGPRQADYEQYF
>TRBJ2-1|TRBV4-2
CASSQDPTGTLTSYNEQFF
>TRBJ2-1|TRBV20-1
CSARGDLQGYNEQFF
>TRBJ1-3|TRBV12-3/TRBV12-4
CASSLRTAGNTIYF
>TRBJ2-7|TRBV28
CASSFSGLAEGRLEQYF
>TRBJ1-1|TRBV6-4
CASSDSENTEAFF
>TRBJ2-5|TRBV24-1
CATSDSKQGGGETQYF
>TRBJ2-3|TRBV30
CAWSVRDWGTDTQYF
>TRBJ2-3|TRBV2
CAGGLAGTDTQYF
>TRBJ2-1|TRBV10-1
CASSEFFGGTSGRNEQFF
>TRBJ2-1|TRBV7-9
CASSKPVDSYNEQFF
>TRBJ2-7|TRBV5-4
CASSNQGARGNEQYF
>TRBJ1-3|TRBV7-9
CASSSGRTNTIYF
>TRBJ2-7|TRBV5-5
CASSSYITGSSYEQYF
>TRBJ2-5|TRBV7-8
CASSLGTVQETQYF
>TRBJ2-5|TRBV7-3
CASSFAVWETQYF
>TRBJ1-1|TRBV2
CASSEAATGNTEAFF
>TRBJ2-7|TRBV10-3
CAIKKGYEQYF
>TRBJ2-7|TRBV20-1
CSAAGQGAEQYF
>TRBJ2-1|TRBV2
CASSRVLSSYNEQFF
>TRBJ2-1|TRBV28
CASSHEPGQNYNEQFF
>TRBJ2-1|TRBV30
CAYGGGGNEQFF
>TRBJ2-7|TRBV20-1
CSAREGSGRINEQYF
>TRBJ1-6|TRBV5-1
CASRIRGGGDSPLHF
>TRBJ2-7|TRBV5-1
CASSSGGTGPSYEQYF
>TRBJ2-7|TRBV28
CALTTRTGAYEQYF
>TRBJ2-1|TRBV6-2/TRBV6-3
CASSYIPSGVFYEQFF
>TRBJ2-5|TRBV7-2
CASSPPAGRETQYF
>TRBJ1-1|TRBV6-5
CASSYSSHRGTEAFF
>TRBJ2-1|TRBV3-1
CASSQGAPSGEQFF
>TRBJ2-1|TRBV9
CASSVFGGNEQFF
>TRBJ2-1|TRBV20-1
CSASGKNNEQFF
>TRBJ1-2|TRBV20-1
CSAAKRTDYGYTF
>TRBJ2-3|TRBV20-1
CSASGLRDTQYF
>TRBJ2-3|TRBV12-3/TRBV12-4
CASSFGDYDTDTQYF